The 12 T cell receptor beta chains in this list originate from one sample, sequenced in a study of shared clonotypes between healthy human individuals. TCRdb's copy holds only in-frame clones and misses some; the assay was immunoSEQ multiplex PCR. The sample consists of about 2.3 million clones, 85% to 95% of them appearing once. The sequenced sample was naive CD4+ T cells from PBMCs. Subset denoted: CD45RA+ positively selected. These receptors came from a man aged 18 to 29 in good health. Some clones in this sample may be carry-over from other donors' samples.

This chain uses TRBV29-1 with TRBJ2-6; D not resolved. Trimming stripped 8 bases from V and 0 bases from J, with 8 bases between. This CDR3 has 13 residues. Germline lookup yields CDR1 SQVTM and CDR2 ANQGSEA. The CDR3 bases are TGCAGCATCACCCTCTCTGGGGCCAACGTCCTGACTTTC. Amino acids: CSITLSGANVLTF.

V and J are TRBV11-2 and TRBJ2-3; 10 bases fit TRBD2. With 0 bases clipped from V and 1 base from J, the junction kept 7 bases outside the gene matches. From germline, CDR1 is SGHAT and CDR2 FQNNGV. This CDR3 has 18 residues. Written as DNA, the CDR3 is TGTGCCAGCAGCTTAGATCTCACTAGCGGGATCCGCACAGATACGCAGTATTTT. It encodes CASSLDLTSGIRTDTQYF.

The chain uses TRBV18 and TRBJ2-7, with D perhaps TRBD1 (6 bases). The germline V gene has CDR1 KGHSH and CDR2 LQKENI. The V end lost 1 base, the J end lost 3 bases, and 10 bases lay between the germline ends. The CDR3 sequence is 14 residues long. For the CDR3, the DNA is TGTGCCAGCTCACCACTGAAAGGGGGCTACGAGCAGTACTTC. Encoded protein: CASSPLKGGYEQYF.

This clone was observed a single time. The chain employs TRBV28 and TRBJ2-1, with D possibly TRBD2 on 6 matching bases. Germline CDR1 and CDR2: MDHEN and SYDVKM. The CDR3 runs to 17 residues. Trimming took 2 bases from V and 4 from J, leaving 18 bases between them. The CDR3 DNA sequence: TGTGCCAGCAGTTTAAGTTGGTGGCGGGGACGATACAATGAGCAGTTCTTC. This gives the protein CASSLSWWRGRYNEQFF.

The V call is TRBV29-1, the J call TRBJ1-1, with TRBD1 as a possible D gene (5 bases). Germline CDR1 and CDR2: SQVTM and ANQGSEA. The CDR3 consists of 14 residues. V shed 7 bases and J shed 4 bases, with 19 bases lying between them. The CDR3 DNA follows: TGCAGCGCTCGACGGTCCGGGGGAGGCACTGAAGCTTTCTTT. It specifies CSARRSGGGTEAFF.

This sequence joins TRBV7-8 and TRBJ1-5; no definite D call. CDR1 and CDR2 from the germline V gene are SGHVS and FQNEAQ. Trimming pared 5 bases from V and 8 bases from J, leaving 16 bases between. This CDR3 spans 14 amino acids. In DNA, the CDR3 is TGTGCCAGCAGCCCCTACGGGTTTTTTAAGCCCCAGCATTTT. It is translated as CASSPYGFFKPQHF.

This chain links TRBV5-1 with TRBJ2-2, with 9 positions matching TRBD2. Trimming took 0 bases from V and 5 from J; bases not matched to a gene: 2. Germline lookup yields CDR1 SGHRS and CDR2 YFSETQ. CDR3 length equals 15 residues. The CDR3 DNA is TGCGCCAGCAGCTTGGCTAGCGGGATAACCGGGGAGCTGTTTTTT. As protein: CASSLASGITGELFF.

The gene calls are TRBV6-5 and TRBJ2-7; 8 bases map to TRBD2. J lost 0 bases, V lost 6 bases, and 7 bases had no gene match. CDR1 MNHEY and CDR2 SVGAGI come from the germline V gene. The CDR3 totals 15 residues. CDR3 sequence (DNA): TGTGCCAGCAGCCCCCAGCGGGAGATCTCCTACGAGCAGTACTTC. Its protein is CASSPQREISYEQYF.

This chain uses TRBV27 with TRBJ2-3; TRBD1 matches at 11 bases. Unmatched junction bases numbered 4, after V lost 5 bases and J lost 0 bases. Germline V gene sequence: CDR1 MNHEY, CDR2 SMNVEV (reference sequence). This CDR3 spans 16 amino acids. In nucleotides, the CDR3 is TGTGCCAGCAGTCGAGGGACAGGGGGTAGCACAGATACGCAGTATTTT. This sequence encodes CASSRGTGGSTDTQYF.

This clone came up once. This chain joins TRBV6-1 and TRBJ1-3; D unresolved. The ends were cut back, 0 bases at V and 4 bases at J, with 13 bases in the middle. The length of the CDR3 is 16 residues. Germline V gene lookup returns CDR1 MNHNS and CDR2 SASEGT. CDR3 in amino acids: CASSEADWYGGNTIYF. The CDR3 DNA reads as TGTGCCAGCAGTGAAGCCGACTGGTACGGCGGAAACACCATATATTTT.

The V and J genes are TRBV10-3 and TRBJ2-7, with a possible D match to TRBD1 (6 bases). V was trimmed by 5 bases and J by 5 bases, leaving 19 bases between them. CDR1 ENHRY and CDR2 SYGVKD come from the germline V gene. The CDR3 has 15 amino acids. The CDR3 bases are TGTGCCATCAGTACCCCAAGGGGCAGGGGAGACGAGCAGTACTTC. Protein product: CAISTPRGRGDEQYF.

V is TRBV9 and J is TRBJ2-1; no clear D gene. Germline CDR1 SGDLS, CDR2 YYNGEE. Trimming stripped 4 bases from V and 3 bases from J, with 14 bases between. The CDR3 is 15 residues long. CDR3 coding DNA: TGTGCCAGCAGCCGAGTGGCAGAGTTCTACAATGAGCAGTTCTTC. Translation gives CASSRVAEFYNEQFF.